One and the same sample provided the 18 T cell receptor beta chains below, sequenced in a study of Graves' ophthalmopathy and Graves' hyperthyroidism (dated by TCRdb to the late 2010s). Sequencing was carried out with an Illumina HiSeq 2000. For repertoire sequencing, the TCR beta CDR3 regions were amplified from RNA transcripts. The first round of RT-PCR was done with HTBI primers and the Qiagen OneStep RT-PCR kit, and was followed by a second round of multiplex PCR, then size selection and purification. In TCRdb, the public reads were trimmed at Q25 with fastp and aligned with MiXCR, with productive beta chains retained. Duplicate CDR3 protein sequences are folded into a single record with the most common DNA and genes. The sample data list just over 600,000 distinct CDR3 sequences, and about 20% of these were observed just once. Roughly 7.4% of the sample is held by the ten biggest clonotypes.

Material: peripheral blood. Receptors were obtained from a woman aged 18 to 35 with stable Graves' hyperthyroidism. Some clones in this sample may be carry-over from other donors' samples. Donor details come from another sample of the same person, matched by shared clones.

V usage is TRBV10-3 and J usage is TRBJ2-2; D might be TRBD1 (5 bases). There are 14 residues in the CDR3. V lost 7 bases, J lost 5 bases, and 14 bases lay in between. The germline V gene has CDR1 ENHRY and CDR2 SYGVKD. The chain's CDR3 is CAITGEAGTGELFF. CDR3 nucleotide sequence: TGTGCCATCACCGGAGAGGCAGGGACCGGGGAGCTGTTTTTT.

The chain couples TRBV4-1 to TRBJ1-2; D remains ambiguous. From germline, CDR1 is MGHRA and CDR2 YSYEKL. CDR3 length equals 14 residues. V was cut by 0 bases and J by 8 bases, with 13 bases left in between. The CDR3 DNA follows: TGCGCCAGCAGCCAAGAGCCGGGGAGCGAGGGCTACACCTTC. It is translated as CASSQEPGSEGYTF.

The chain is built from TRBV24-1 and TRBJ2-3; 8 nucleotides align to TRBD1. There are 15 residues in the CDR3. The junction had 3 bases not matched to a gene; V was cut back by 3 bases and J by 2 bases. Looked up from germline, CDR1 is KGHDR and CDR2 is SFDVKD. The CDR3 reads CATSDMTGDTDTQYF. The CDR3 DNA reads as TGTGCCACCAGTGATATGACAGGGGACACAGATACGCAGTATTTT.

Ten or more counts support this clonotype. The chain combines TRBV11-2 with TRBJ2-5, with no clear D. Trimming removed 5 bases at V and 1 base at J, with 5 bases between. The V gene's germline CDR1 is SGHAT and CDR2 FQNNGV. The CDR3 runs to 12 residues. This CDR3 is CASSRVQETQYF. CDR3 sequence (DNA): TGTGCCAGCAGCCGAGTCCAAGAGACCCAGTACTTC.

This clonotype appeared many times. CDR3 residues: CASSDWQGEETQYF. The CDR3 coding sequence is TGTGCCAGCAGTGATTGGCAGGGAGAAGAGACCCAGTACTTC. The chain links TRBV6-1 to TRBJ2-5; D may correspond to TRBD1 or TRBD2 (5 bases each). The germline CDR1 and CDR2 sequences are MNHNS and SASEGT. The V and J ends lost 3 bases and 3 bases respectively, with 11 bases between them. CDR3 length: 14 residues.

This clonotype occurred many times. The chain carries TRBV20-1 and TRBJ1-2; 7 bases align to TRBD1. V was pared by 4 bases and J by 1 base, with 3 bases of the junction left unmatched. Germline V CDR1 and CDR2: DFQATT, SNEGSKA (reference sequence). This CDR3 region has 13 residues. DNA of the CDR3: TGCAGTGCTATAGGGACAGTTAACTATGGCTACACCTTC. Protein sequence: CSAIGTVNYGYTF.

In its sample, this clonotype was seen many times. The chain carries TRBV20-1 and TRBJ1-1; TRBD1 might be the D (5 bases). Germline V gene data show CDR1 as DFQATT and CDR2 as SNEGSKA (reference sequence). This CDR3 comprises 14 residues. Trimming cost V 0 bases and J 3 bases, with 11 bases left between them. CDR3 protein: CSARDSMTDTEAFF. CDR3 nucleotide sequence: TGCAGTGCTAGAGATTCCATGACAGACACTGAAGCTTTCTTT.

This clonotype came up many times. V and J are TRBV28 and TRBJ1-5; 8 nucleotides line up with TRBD1. CDR3 length equals 17 residues. CDR1 and CDR2 from the germline V gene are MDHEN and SYDVKM. V gave up 3 bases and J gave up 3 bases; unmatched junction bases: 10. Here the CDR3 reads CASSFRFWTGSNQPQHF. The CDR3 region has the DNA TGTGCCAGCAGTTTTAGGTTCTGGACAGGGTCCAATCAGCCCCAGCATTTT. The variable domain in full, with the rest retrieved from reference TRBV28 and TRBJ1-5, is DVKVTQSSRYLVKRTGEKVFLECVQDMDHENMFWYRQDPGLGLRLIYFSYDVKMKEKGDIPEGYSVSREKKERFSLILESASTNQTSMYLCASSFRFWTGSNQPQHFGDGTRLSIL.

The V gene is TRBV15, the J gene TRBJ2-7; 7 bases match TRBD2. The CDR3 is 13 amino acids. The V segment lost 5 bases and the J segment 5 bases; nucleotides outside the gene matches: 6. Germline assignment: CDR1 LNHNV and CDR2 YYDKDF (reference sequence). In DNA, the CDR3 is TGTGCCACCAGCCGGGGAGGGAGTAACGAGCAGTACTTC. This encodes CATSRGGSNEQYF.

In its sample, this clonotype was seen once. The rearrangement joins TRBV2 to TRBJ1-1; D gene ambiguous. CDR3 length: 13 amino acids. The V end was cut by 8 bases, the J end by 3 bases, with 13 bases between. The germline V gene encodes CDR1 SNHLY and CDR2 FYNNEI. CDR3 in DNA: TGTGCCAGCGGAGGTGCCTCGGACACTGAAGCTTTCTTT. Its protein is CASGGASDTEAFF.

This clonotype was seen more than once but under ten times. Possible read error: a much larger clone is one base away. The chain links TRBV7-2 to TRBJ1-1, with D maybe TRBD1 (5 bases). Germline CDR1 reads SGHTA; CDR2 reads FQGNSA. The CDR3 totals 13 residues. The DNA for the CDR3 is TGTGCCAGCAGAATACAGGTCATGAATGAAGCTTGCTTT. This sequence encodes CASRIQVMNEACF.

The genes are TRBV11-2 and TRBJ2-2; either TRBD1 or TRBD2 may supply D (6 bases each). The CDR3 has 16 residues. Trimming took 2 bases from V and 4 from J, leaving 14 bases between them. Germline V gene sequence: CDR1 SGHAT, CDR2 FQNNGV. The CDR3 reads CASSLRGAMITGELFF. The DNA of the CDR3 is TGTGCCAGCAGCTTAAGGGGGGCTATGATCACCGGGGAGCTGTTTTTT.

The CDR3 DNA follows: TGTGCCAGCAGTGAAGGACCCTCTGCACAGGGGGTGGGTTCACCCCTCCACTTT. This encodes CASSEGPSAQGVGSPLHF. This chain connects TRBV6-1 to TRBJ1-6; 8 positions agree with TRBD1. CDR3 length equals 18 residues. Looked up from germline, CDR1 is MNHNS and CDR2 is SASEGT. With 1 base clipped from V and 9 bases from J, the junction kept 14 bases outside the gene matches.

This clonotype was counted ten times or more. The genes are TRBV20-1 and TRBJ2-7, with D perhaps TRBD1 or TRBD2 (5 bases each). This CDR3 has 13 residues. V lost 0 bases and J 2 bases, leaving 8 bases between the germline ends. Per germline, CDR1 DFQATT and CDR2 SNEGSKA (reference sequence). CDR3 sequence: CSARDRDPYEQYF. DNA for the CDR3: TGCAGTGCTAGAGACAGGGACCCCTACGAGCAGTACTTC.

To note about this clonotype: Its ends do not fully match the called genes, so a read error is possible. The chain is built from TRBV10-3 and TRBJ1-1, with D hard to call. Germline assignment: CDR1 ENHRY and CDR2 SYGVKD. The CDR3 length is 14 residues. In nucleotides, the CDR3 is TGTGCCATCAGGGCGAGTAGGATGAACACTGAAGCTTGCTTT. Amino acids: CAIRASRMNTEACF.

This clonotype showed up many times. The chain couples TRBV30 to TRBJ1-3, with D possibly matching TRBD1 (5 bases). In germline, CDR1 is GTSNPN, CDR2 SVGIG (reference sequence). This CDR3 is 16 amino acids long. The germline V and J ends were trimmed by 1 base and 3 bases, with 16 bases remaining between them. CDR3 loop: CAWSAPPGRFGNTIYF. CDR3 sequence (DNA): TGTGCCTGGAGTGCTCCCCCGGGACGGTTTGGAAACACCATATATTTT.

This clonotype occurred many times. The chain couples TRBV25-1 to TRBJ2-7; D could derive from TRBD1 or TRBD2 (5 bases each). The CDR3 length is 15 residues. Trimming took 0 bases from V and 2 from J, leaving 11 bases between them. From germline, CDR1 is MGHDK and CDR2 SYGVNS. The DNA for the CDR3 is TGTGCCAGCAGTGAATATAGTATGGGGGCCTACGAGCAGTACTTC. Amino acids: CASSEYSMGAYEQYF.

This clonotype was seen ten or more times. The chain carries TRBV20-1 and TRBJ2-7; D possibly matches TRBD1 or TRBD2 (5 bases each). Germline lookup yields CDR1 DFQATT and CDR2 SNEGSKA (reference sequence). With 4 bases removed from V and 3 bases from J, the gap between germline ends came to 13 bases. The CDR3 runs to 13 residues. CDR3 nucleotide sequence: TGCAGTGCTACCCTCGGGACGGACTACGAGCAGTACTTC. Translation: CSATLGTDYEQYF.